This paragraph covers one TCR beta chain sequence. This record comes from a study of PD-1 blockade in classical Hodgkin lymphoma. Trimming left V 3 bases short and J 2 bases short, with 20 bases between. CDR3 size: 19 residues. Germline-derived CDR1 and CDR2 are MNHEY and SMNVEV (reference sequence). The assay was immunoSEQ multiplex PCR, and TCRdb's table has in-frame clones only and misses some. Of fewer than 20,000 clones in the sample, 86% are singletons; the top ten hold around 13%. Each and every patient relapsed after autologous stem cell transplantation, and patients got differing brentuximab vedotin exposure.

The source is a human donor with classical Hodgkin lymphoma. This chain uses TRBV27 with TRBJ2-6; D is unresolved. Specimen: peripheral blood mononuclear cells (PBMCs), collected before the second cycle of nivolumab. This CDR3 is CASSLECSSMGTGANVLTF. The CDR3 bases are TGTGCCAGCAGTTTGGAGTGCAGCTCTATGGGTACTGGGGCCAACGTCCTGACTTTC.